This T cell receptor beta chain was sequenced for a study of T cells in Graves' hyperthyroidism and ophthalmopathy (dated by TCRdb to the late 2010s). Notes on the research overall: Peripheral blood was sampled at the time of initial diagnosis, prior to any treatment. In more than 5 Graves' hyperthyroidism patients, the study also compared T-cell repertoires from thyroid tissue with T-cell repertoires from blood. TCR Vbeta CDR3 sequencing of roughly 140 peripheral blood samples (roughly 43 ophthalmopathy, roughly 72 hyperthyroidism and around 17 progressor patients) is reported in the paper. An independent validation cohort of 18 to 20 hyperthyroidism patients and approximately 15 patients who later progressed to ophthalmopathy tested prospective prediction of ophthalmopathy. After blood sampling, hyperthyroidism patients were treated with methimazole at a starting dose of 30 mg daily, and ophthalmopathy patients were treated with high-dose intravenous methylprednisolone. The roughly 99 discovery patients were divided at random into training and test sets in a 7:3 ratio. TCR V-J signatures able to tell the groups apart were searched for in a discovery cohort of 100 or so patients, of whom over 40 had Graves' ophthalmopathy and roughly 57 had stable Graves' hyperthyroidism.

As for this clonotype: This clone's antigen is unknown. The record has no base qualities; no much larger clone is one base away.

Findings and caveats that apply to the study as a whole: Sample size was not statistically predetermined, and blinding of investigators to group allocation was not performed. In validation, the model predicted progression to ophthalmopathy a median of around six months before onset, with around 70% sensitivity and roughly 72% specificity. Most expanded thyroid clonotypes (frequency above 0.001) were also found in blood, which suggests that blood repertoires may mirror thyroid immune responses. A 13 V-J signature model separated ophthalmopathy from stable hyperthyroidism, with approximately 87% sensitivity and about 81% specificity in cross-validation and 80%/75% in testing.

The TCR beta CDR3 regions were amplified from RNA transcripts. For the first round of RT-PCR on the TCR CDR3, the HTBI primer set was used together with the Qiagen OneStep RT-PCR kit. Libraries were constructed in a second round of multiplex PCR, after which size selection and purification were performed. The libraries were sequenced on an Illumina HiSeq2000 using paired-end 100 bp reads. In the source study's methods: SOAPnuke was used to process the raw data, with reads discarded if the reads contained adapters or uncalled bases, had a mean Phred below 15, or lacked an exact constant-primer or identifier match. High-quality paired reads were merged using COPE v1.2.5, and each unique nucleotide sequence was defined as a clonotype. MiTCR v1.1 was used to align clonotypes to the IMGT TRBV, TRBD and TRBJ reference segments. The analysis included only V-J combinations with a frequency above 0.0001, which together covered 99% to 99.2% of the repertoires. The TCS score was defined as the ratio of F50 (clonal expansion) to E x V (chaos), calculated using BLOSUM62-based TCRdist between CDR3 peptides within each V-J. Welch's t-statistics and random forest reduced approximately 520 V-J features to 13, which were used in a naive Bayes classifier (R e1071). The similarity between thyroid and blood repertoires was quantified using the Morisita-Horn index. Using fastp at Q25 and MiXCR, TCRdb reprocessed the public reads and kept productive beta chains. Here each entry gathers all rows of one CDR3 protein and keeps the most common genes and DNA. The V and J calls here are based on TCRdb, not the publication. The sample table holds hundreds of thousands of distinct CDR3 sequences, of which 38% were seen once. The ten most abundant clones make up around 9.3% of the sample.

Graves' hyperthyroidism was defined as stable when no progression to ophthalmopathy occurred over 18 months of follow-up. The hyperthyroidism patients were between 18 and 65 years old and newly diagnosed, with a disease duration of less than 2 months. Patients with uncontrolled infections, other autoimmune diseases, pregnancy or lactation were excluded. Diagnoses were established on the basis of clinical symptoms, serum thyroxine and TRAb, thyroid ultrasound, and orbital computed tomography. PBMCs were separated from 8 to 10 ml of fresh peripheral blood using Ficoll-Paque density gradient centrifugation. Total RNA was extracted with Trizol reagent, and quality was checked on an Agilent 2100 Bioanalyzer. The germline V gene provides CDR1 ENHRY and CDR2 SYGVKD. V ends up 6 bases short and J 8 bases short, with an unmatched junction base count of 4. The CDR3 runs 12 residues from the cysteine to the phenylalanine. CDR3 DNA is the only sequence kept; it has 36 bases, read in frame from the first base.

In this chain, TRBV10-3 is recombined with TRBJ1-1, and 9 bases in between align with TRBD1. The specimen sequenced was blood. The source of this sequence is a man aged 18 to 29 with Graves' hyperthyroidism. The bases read TGTGCCATCAGCGGACAGGGGAGGGAAGCTTTCTTT. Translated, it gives CAISGQGREAFF.